These 16 T cell receptor beta chains came from one sample sequenced in a study of blood T cell repertoires in COVID-19. Repertoires were generated with immunoSEQ multiplex PCR, while TCRdb's copy carries only in-frame clones and drops some. The table lists under 200,000 clones, more than 75% of them singletons, with around 5% in the top ten. Source material: PBMCs or T cells enriched from blood (not recorded which). These receptor sequences come from a man aged 35-49 years with acute COVID-19.

The table lists this clone with a count of one. This chain joins TRBV6-5 and TRBJ1-2; D not certain. With 0 bases removed from V and 7 bases from J, the gap between germline ends came to 12 bases. Germline lookup yields CDR1 MNHEY and CDR2 SVGAGI. The CDR3 has 14 amino acids. CDR3 sequence reads: CASSYSRGSGGYTF. The DNA for the CDR3 is TGTGCCAGCAGTTACTCGCGAGGGAGCGGTGGCTACACCTTC.

The chain couples TRBV19 to TRBJ2-5, with 11 bases lining up with TRBD1. Germline trimming cut 5 bases from V and 5 bases from J; bases unmatched to any gene: 10. Germline-derived CDR1 and CDR2 are LNHDA and SQIVND (reference sequence). This CDR3 region has 16 residues. The CDR3 DNA follows: TGTGCCAGTAGTCCAGCCGGGACAGGGGGTATCGAGACCCAGTACTTC. Protein sequence: CASSPAGTGGIETQYF. Combining the CDR3 with reference TRBV19 and TRBJ2-5 gives the whole variable domain DGGITQSPKYLFRKEGQNVTLSCEQNLNHDAMYWYRQDPGQGLRLIYYSQIVNDFQKGDIAEGYSVSREKKESFPLTVTSAQKNPTAFYLCASSPAGTGGIETQYFGPGTRLLVL.

The sample holds a few counts of this clone. The J gene is TRBJ1-4, the V gene TRBV28; no firm D call. The CDR3 sequence is 16 residues long. The germline V gene has CDR1 MDHEN and CDR2 SYDVKM. The V end lost 2 bases, the J end lost 8 bases, and 18 bases lay between the germline ends. In DNA, the CDR3 is TGTGCCAGCAGTTTAGGTATTGAGCCTACGAGGGAAAAACTGTTTTTT. This translates into CASSLGIEPTREKLFF.

J is TRBJ1-5 and V is TRBV19; tentative D call: TRBD1 (6 bases). This CDR3 contains 17 residues. V lost 7 bases and J lost 4, with 23 bases in between. CDR1 and CDR2 (germline): LNHDA, SQIVND (reference sequence). This CDR3 is CASKFTESTGNNQPQHF. Here the CDR3 DNA reads TGTGCCAGTAAGTTTACTGAATCGACAGGAAATAATCAGCCCCAGCATTTT.

This clone occurred a few times. DNA of the CDR3: TGTGCCAGCAGCTGGACAGGGGGGCAGCCCCAGCATTTT. Translation gives CASSWTGGQPQHF. V is TRBV7-3 and J is TRBJ1-5, with 10 bases fitting TRBD1. This CDR3 is 13 amino acids long. Trimming cost V 4 bases and J 7 bases; bases outside gene matches: 1. The germline V gene has CDR1 SGHTA and CDR2 FQGTGA.

This clone was recorded only once. The chain recombines TRBV7-9 with TRBJ2-2, with 7 bases identical to TRBD2. Looked up from germline, CDR1 is SEHNR and CDR2 is FQNEAQ (reference sequence). V was clipped by 7 bases and J by 4 bases; unmatched bases: 6. The CDR3 is 14 residues long. This CDR3 reads CASTFGGGTGELFF. CDR3 nucleotide sequence: TGTGCCAGCACTTTTGGCGGGGGCACCGGGGAGCTGTTTTTT.

This chain joins TRBV5-1 and TRBJ1-4, with D possibly TRBD1 on 5 matching bases. This CDR3 region has 15 residues. Trimming cost V 0 bases and J 5 bases, with 11 bases left between them. Germline V gene sequence: CDR1 SGHRS, CDR2 YFSETQ. This CDR3 is CASSLGGRMNEKLFF. CDR3 nucleotides: TGCGCCAGCAGCTTGGGGGGCAGAATGAATGAAAAACTGTTTTTT.

The rearrangement joins TRBV5-1 to TRBJ1-3; TRBD1 matches 9 bases. This CDR3 spans 14 amino acids. Germline CDR1 and CDR2: SGHRS and YFSETQ. Losses at the gene ends were 2 bases for V and 8 bases for J; bases not matched to a gene: 5. DNA for the CDR3: TGCGCCAGCAGCTTACAGGGGGCACTGGACACCATATATTTT. This translates into CASSLQGALDTIYF.

V is TRBV6-6 and J is TRBJ2-6; no reliable D call. The CDR3 has 14 amino acids. V lost 2 bases to trimming and J lost 4 bases, with 6 bases between them. Germline V gives CDR1 MNHNY, CDR2 SVGAGI (reference sequence). This CDR3 reads CASSYAGGANVLTF. CDR3 DNA: TGTGCCAGCAGTTACGCCGGGGGGGCCAACGTCCTGACTTTC.

The chain links TRBV7-2 to TRBJ2-1; TRBD2 agrees at 8 bases. CDR3 length equals 13 residues. Trimming at V came to 0 bases and at J to 8 bases, leaving 0 bases not matched to a gene. CDR1 is SGHTA and CDR2 is FQGNSA in the germline V gene. For the CDR3, the DNA is TGTGCCAGCAGCTTAGCGCGGGAGGATGAGCAGTTCTTC. It encodes CASSLAREDEQFF.

The chain recombines TRBV28 with TRBJ1-4; 9 nucleotides agree with TRBD1. Trimming removed 5 bases from V and 8 bases from J; junction bases left unmatched: 6. The CDR3 is made up of 14 amino acids. Germline CDR1 reads MDHEN; CDR2 reads SYDVKM. Here the CDR3 reads CASSETGGEEKLFF. The DNA of the CDR3 is TGTGCCAGCAGTGAGACAGGGGGTGAGGAAAAACTGTTTTTT.

DNA for the CDR3: TGTGCCAGCTCACCCGACCCCGGGAGATCGTACGAGCAGTACTTC. Translation gives CASSPDPGRSYEQYF. The V and J genes are TRBV18 and TRBJ2-7, with D perhaps matching TRBD2 (6 bases). Trimming shortened V by 3 bases and J by 4 bases, and 16 bases separated the two germline ends. The CDR3 sequence is 15 residues long. Per the germline V gene, CDR1 is KGHSH and CDR2 is LQKENI.

The chain recombines TRBV6-5 with TRBJ1-6; D gene unclear. CDR1 and CDR2 (germline): MNHEY, SVGAGI. This CDR3 spans 15 amino acids. Trimming removed 3 bases at V and 6 bases at J, with 12 bases between. CDR3 nucleotides: TGTGCCAGCAGTTATACTACAAGATCTAATTCACCCCTCCACTTT. It specifies CASSYTTRSNSPLHF.

In this sample, this clone turned up a few times. V is TRBV19 and J is TRBJ2-5, with D possibly matching TRBD1 (6 bases). Germline lookup yields CDR1 LNHDA and CDR2 SQIVND (reference sequence). Trimming shortened V by 3 bases and J by 4 bases, and 21 bases separated the two germline ends. The length of the CDR3 is 17 residues. DNA of the CDR3: TGTGCCAGTAGTATCAAATTGGGGACATCCCGGCGAGAGACCCAGTACTTC. Its translation is CASSIKLGTSRRETQYF.

V is TRBV7-3 and J is TRBJ2-7; the match to TRBD2 covers 8 bases. V lost 4 bases, J lost 2 bases, and 4 bases stayed unmatched. The CDR3 is made up of 14 amino acids. Germline V CDR1 and CDR2: SGHTA, FQGTGA. CDR3 residues: CASSSSGGPYEQYF. DNA for the CDR3: TGTGCCAGCAGCTCCTCGGGAGGGCCCTACGAGCAGTACTTC. Complete variable domain (other parts from reference TRBV7-3 and TRBJ2-7): GAGVSQTPSNKVTEKGKYVELRCDPISGHTALYWYRQSLGQGPEFLIYFQGTGAADDSGLPNDRFFAVRPEGSVSTLKIQRTERGDSAVYLCASSSSGGPYEQYFGPGTRLTVT.

This clone has only one observation. The chain couples TRBV14 to TRBJ1-2; possibly TRBD1 for D (5 bases). The CDR3 loop spans 16 amino acids. Between the trimmed V and J ends, which lost 1 base and 4 bases, there was a span of 16 bases. Germline CDR1 SGHDN, CDR2 FVKESK. This CDR3 reads CASSQVDGLRGYGYTF. CDR3 in DNA: TGTGCCAGCAGCCAAGTGGATGGCCTTAGGGGCTATGGCTACACCTTC.